Below are 7 T cell receptor beta chains sequenced from a single sample in a study of cytomegalovirus exposure and HLA in healthy donors (dated by TCRdb to about 2017). Libraries were built with the immunoSEQ multiplex PCR assay. For the multiplex PCR, a mixture combining 60 forward primers for TCR Vbeta segments and 13 reverse primers for TCR Jbeta segments was used. TCRdb carries this immuneACCESS record with in-frame sequences only. Its versions omit some clonotypes, under half of them owing to an unresolved V gene in the studies checked, with the rest unexplained. The sample yields about 180,000 clones; roughly 84% were counted once. The ten largest clones represent 0.38% of the sample. Sequenced sample: PBMCs. These receptors all come from a boy younger than 10 in good health and CMV-seronegative.

V gene TRBV11-2 combines with J gene TRBJ2-7; no firm D call. V gave up 5 bases and J gave up 6 bases, with 14 bases separating them. Germline V gene data show CDR1 as SGHAT and CDR2 as FQNNGV. This CDR3 is built from 13 residues. The CDR3 sequence is CASSAFRGGEQYF. CDR3 sequence (DNA): TGTGCCAGCAGCGCATTTAGAGGTGGCGAGCAGTACTTC.

This clone was seen once. The chain joins TRBV6-1 to TRBJ2-2; D unresolved. The end of the DNA is better explained by TRBJ1-3, so the J call may be wrong. The CDR3 contains 16 residues. Per germline, CDR1 MNHNS and CDR2 SASEGT. The DNA of the CDR3 is TGTGCCAGCAGTGTTCTCGCCGACAACTCTGGAAACACCATATATTTT. It specifies CASSVLADNSGNTIYF.

The chain couples TRBV5-8 to TRBJ1-3, with D possibly TRBD1 on 6 matching bases. V dropped 1 base and J dropped 3 bases, with 14 bases sitting between them. There are 16 residues in the CDR3. Germline assignment: CDR1 SGHTS and CDR2 YDEGEE. The CDR3 here is CASSLRLGGRGNTIYF. In nucleotides, the CDR3 is TGTGCCAGCAGCTTGAGGTTAGGGGGTCGTGGAAACACCATATATTTT.

V and J are TRBV29-1 and TRBJ2-3; 10 bases are a match to TRBD2. Trimming at V came to 4 bases and at J to 3 bases, leaving 16 bases not matched to a gene. This CDR3 is 18 amino acids long. The germline V gene encodes CDR1 SQVTM and CDR2 ANQGSEA. CDR3 protein: CSVVGQAASGSITDTQYF. The CDR3 DNA reads TGCAGCGTTGTGGGTCAGGCGGCTAGCGGGAGCATTACAGATACGCAGTATTTT.

V is TRBV5-1 and J is TRBJ2-7, with 8 bases aligning to TRBD1. The CDR3 runs to 13 residues. V shed 5 bases and J 5 bases; nucleotides not matched to a gene: 6. CDR1 and CDR2 from the germline V gene are SGHRS and YFSETQ. CDR3 amino acids: CASRRDRSNEQYF. The CDR3 DNA is TGCGCCAGCAGGCGGGACAGGAGCAACGAGCAGTACTTC.

This chain joins TRBV5-1 and TRBJ2-1; perhaps TRBD2 as D (6 bases). The CDR3 runs to 13 residues. In germline, CDR1 is SGHRS, CDR2 YFSETQ. Trimming stripped 2 bases from V and 6 bases from J, with 9 bases between. As DNA, the CDR3 is TGCGCCAGCAGCTTCGGGGGAGGCAATGAGCAGTTCTTC. Its translation is CASSFGGGNEQFF.

The rearrangement joins TRBV5-1 to TRBJ2-5, with D possibly being TRBD1 (6 bases). The V end lost 3 bases, the J end lost 0 bases, and 21 bases lay between the germline ends. The CDR3 runs 18 residues. Germline V gene data show CDR1 as SGHRS and CDR2 as YFSETQ. CDR3 sequence (DNA): TGCGCCAGCAGCTCTCCCTTTAGGTGGGGGCAGTACCAAGAGACCCAGTACTTC. Translating gives CASSSPFRWGQYQETQYF.